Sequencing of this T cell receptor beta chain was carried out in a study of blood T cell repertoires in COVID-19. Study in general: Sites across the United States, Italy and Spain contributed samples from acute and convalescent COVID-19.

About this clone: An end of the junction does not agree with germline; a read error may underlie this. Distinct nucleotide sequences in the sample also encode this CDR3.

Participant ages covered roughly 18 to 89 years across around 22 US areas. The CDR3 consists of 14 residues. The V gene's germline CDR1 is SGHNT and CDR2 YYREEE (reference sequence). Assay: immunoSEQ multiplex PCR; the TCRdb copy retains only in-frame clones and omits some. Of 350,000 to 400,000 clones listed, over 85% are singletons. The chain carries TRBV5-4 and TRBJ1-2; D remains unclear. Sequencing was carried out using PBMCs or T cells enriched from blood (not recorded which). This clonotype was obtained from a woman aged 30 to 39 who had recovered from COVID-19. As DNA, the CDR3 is TGTGCCAGCAGGCCCGGGAACAGAGACTATGGCTACACCTTT. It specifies CASRPGNRDYGYTF.